This T cell receptor beta chain was sequenced in a study of cytomegalovirus exposure and HLA in healthy donors. With V trimmed by 4 bases and J by 5 bases, 4 bases remained unmatched. CDR3 length equals 13 residues. The V gene's germline CDR1 is MNHEY and CDR2 SMNVEV (reference sequence). Researchers ran the PCR with 60 Vbeta and 13 Jbeta primers. Clones were read by immunoSEQ multiplex PCR, and TCRdb kept only the in-frame ones, dropping some. Of over 150,000 clones listed, approximately 75% are singletons. This sequence joins TRBV27 and TRBJ2-7; 8 bases are a match to TRBD2. The sample consisted of PBMCs. This sequence was found in a young man in good health and CMV-seropositive. The CDR3 region has the DNA TGTGCCAGCAGTTCGGGGGGGGTCAACGAGCAGTACTTC. Encoded protein: CASSSGGVNEQYF.